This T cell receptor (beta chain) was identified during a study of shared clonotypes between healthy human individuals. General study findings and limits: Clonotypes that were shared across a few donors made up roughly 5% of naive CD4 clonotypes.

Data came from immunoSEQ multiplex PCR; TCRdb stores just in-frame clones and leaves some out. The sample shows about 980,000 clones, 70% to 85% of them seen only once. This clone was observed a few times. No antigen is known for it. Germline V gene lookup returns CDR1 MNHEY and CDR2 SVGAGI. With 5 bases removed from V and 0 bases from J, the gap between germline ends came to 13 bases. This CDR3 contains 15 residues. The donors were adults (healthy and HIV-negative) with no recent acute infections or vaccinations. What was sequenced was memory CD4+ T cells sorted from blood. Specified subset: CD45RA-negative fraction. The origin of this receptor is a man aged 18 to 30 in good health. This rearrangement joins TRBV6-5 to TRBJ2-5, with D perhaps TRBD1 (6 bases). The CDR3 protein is CASSRNGQYQETQYF. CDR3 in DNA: TGTGCCAGCAGTCGAAATGGACAGTACCAAGAGACCCAGTACTTC.